Given below is one T cell receptor (beta chain) in context. Its target is unknown. TCRdb re-called the PCR reads via MiXCR. Of some 30,000 clones listed, roughly a third are singletons. This entry comes from a study of metastatic and nonmetastatic thyroid tumors. The CDR3 is 15 residues long. The V and J ends lost 5 bases and 7 bases, in that order; junction bases with no gene match: 5. CDR1 and CDR2 (germline): KGHDR, SFDVKD. Study outcomes and limitations: Significantly higher TCR beta diversity was reportedly seen in malignant thyroid tumors than benign nodules, in blood and tumor.

All patients reached thyroid surgery having received no treatment beforehand. What was sequenced was tumor tissue. The TCR comes from a female donor with papillary thyroid cancer or a benign thyroid nodule (not recorded which). Some clones in this sample may be carry-over from other donors' samples. This sequence joins TRBV24-1 and TRBJ2-2; 11 bases are shared with TRBD2. CDR3 DNA: TGTGCCACCAGTGGTCCCGGGACTAGCGGCGGGGAGCTGTTTTTT. Protein product: CATSGPGTSGGELFF.